Here is one T cell receptor beta chain with its context. These data originate in a study of blood T cell repertoires in COVID-19. Looking at the study overall: From T cells, B-cell-depleted T cells, or PBMCs came the material, which was cDNA or gDNA.

Original analysis: Amplifying reference gene primers gave estimates of nucleated cell counts. Clones were read by immunoSEQ multiplex PCR, and TCRdb kept only the in-frame ones, dropping some. V and J calls and clone size are as listed in that table; D and trimming were resolved from the DNA. The sample lists roughly 55,000 clones; 70% to 90% were seen once. V lost 1 base and J 2 bases, leaving 9 bases between the germline ends. The CDR3 runs to 14 residues. CDR1 is SGHTA and CDR2 is FQGNSA in the germline V gene. The specimen sequenced was peripheral blood. This receptor was obtained from a man in his 60s with active or convalescent COVID-19. V usage is TRBV7-2 and J usage is TRBJ2-7, with D unclear. The chain's CDR3 is CASSLVAGAYEQYF. In DNA form, the CDR3 reads TGTGCCAGCAGCTTAGTGGCAGGTGCCTACGAGCAGTACTTC. The complete variable domain, with remaining parts taken from reference TRBV7-2 and TRBJ2-7, reads GAGVSQSPSNKVTEKGKDVELRCDPISGHTALYWYRQSLGQGLEFLIYFQGNSAPDKSGLPSDRFSAERTGGSVSTLTIQRTQQEDSAVYLCASSLVAGAYEQYFGPGTRLTVT.